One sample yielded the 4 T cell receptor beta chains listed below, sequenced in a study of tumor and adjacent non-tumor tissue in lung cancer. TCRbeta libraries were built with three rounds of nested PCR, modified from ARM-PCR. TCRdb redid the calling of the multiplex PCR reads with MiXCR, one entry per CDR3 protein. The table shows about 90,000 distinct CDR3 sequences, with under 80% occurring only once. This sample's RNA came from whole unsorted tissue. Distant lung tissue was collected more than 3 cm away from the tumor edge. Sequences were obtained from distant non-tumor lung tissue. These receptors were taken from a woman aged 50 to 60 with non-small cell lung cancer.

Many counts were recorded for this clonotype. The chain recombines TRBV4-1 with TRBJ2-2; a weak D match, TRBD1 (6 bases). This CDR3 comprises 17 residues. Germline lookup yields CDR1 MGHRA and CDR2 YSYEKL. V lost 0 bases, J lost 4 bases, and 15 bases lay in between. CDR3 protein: CASSQEGSTGPTGELFF. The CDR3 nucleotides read TGCGCCAGCAGCCAAGAGGGCTCGACAGGTCCCACCGGGGAGCTGTTTTTT.

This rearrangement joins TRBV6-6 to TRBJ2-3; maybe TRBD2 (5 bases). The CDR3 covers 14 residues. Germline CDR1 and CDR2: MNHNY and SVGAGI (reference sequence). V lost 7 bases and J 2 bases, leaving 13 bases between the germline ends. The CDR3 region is CASTLPGSTDTQYF. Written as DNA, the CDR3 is TGTGCCAGCACCTTGCCGGGATCCACAGATACGCAGTATTTT.

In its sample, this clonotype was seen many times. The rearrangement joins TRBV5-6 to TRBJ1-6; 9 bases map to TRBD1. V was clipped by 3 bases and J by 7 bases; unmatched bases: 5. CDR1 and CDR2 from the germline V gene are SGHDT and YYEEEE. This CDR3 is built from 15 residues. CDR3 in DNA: TGTGCCAGCAGCTGGGGACAGGGTTACAATTCACCCCTCCACTTT. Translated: CASSWGQGYNSPLHF.

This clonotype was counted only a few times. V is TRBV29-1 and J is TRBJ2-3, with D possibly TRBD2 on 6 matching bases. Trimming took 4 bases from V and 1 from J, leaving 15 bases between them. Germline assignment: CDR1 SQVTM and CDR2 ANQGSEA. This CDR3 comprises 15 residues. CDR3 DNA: TGCAGCGTTGGATACTGGGAGCGGGGCACAGATACGCAGTATTTT. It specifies CSVGYWERGTDTQYF.